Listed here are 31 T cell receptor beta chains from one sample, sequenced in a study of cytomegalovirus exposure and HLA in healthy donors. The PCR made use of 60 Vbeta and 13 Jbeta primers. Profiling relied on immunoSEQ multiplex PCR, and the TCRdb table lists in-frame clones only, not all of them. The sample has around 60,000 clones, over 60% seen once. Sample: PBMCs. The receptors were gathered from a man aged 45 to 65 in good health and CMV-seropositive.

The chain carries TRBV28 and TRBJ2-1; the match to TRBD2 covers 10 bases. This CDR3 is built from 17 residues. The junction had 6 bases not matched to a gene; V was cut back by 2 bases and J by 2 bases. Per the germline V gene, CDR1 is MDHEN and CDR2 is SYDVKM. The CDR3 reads CASSLSVAGGTYNEQFF. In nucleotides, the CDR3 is TGTGCCAGCAGTTTAAGTGTAGCGGGAGGCACCTACAATGAGCAGTTCTTC.

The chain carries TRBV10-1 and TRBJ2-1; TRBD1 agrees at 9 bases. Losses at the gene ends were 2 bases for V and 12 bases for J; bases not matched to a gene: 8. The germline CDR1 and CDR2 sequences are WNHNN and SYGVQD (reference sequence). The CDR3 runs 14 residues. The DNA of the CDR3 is TGCGCCAGCAGTGAGCCCCCGGGACAGGGCGGGCAGTTCTTC. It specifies CASSEPPGQGGQFF.

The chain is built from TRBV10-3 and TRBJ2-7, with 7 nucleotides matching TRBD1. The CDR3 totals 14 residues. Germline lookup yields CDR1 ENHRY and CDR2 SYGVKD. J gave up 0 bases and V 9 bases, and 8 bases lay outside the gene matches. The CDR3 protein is CAISFGDSSYEQYF. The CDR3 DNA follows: TGTGCCATTTCGTTTGGGGACAGCTCCTACGAGCAGTACTTC.

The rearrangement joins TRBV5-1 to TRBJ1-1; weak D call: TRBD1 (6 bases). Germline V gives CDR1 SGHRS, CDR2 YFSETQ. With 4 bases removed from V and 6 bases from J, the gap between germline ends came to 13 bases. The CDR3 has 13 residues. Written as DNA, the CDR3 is TGCGCCAGCAGCGGGTCACAGGGACCTGAAGCTTTCTTT. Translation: CASSGSQGPEAFF.

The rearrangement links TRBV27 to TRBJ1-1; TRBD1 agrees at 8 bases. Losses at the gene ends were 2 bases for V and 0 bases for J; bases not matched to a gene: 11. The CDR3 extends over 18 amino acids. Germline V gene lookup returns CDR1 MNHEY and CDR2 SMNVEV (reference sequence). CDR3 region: CASSLRGTGRTLNTEAFF. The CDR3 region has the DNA TGTGCCAGCAGTTTACGAGGGACAGGCAGGACCCTGAACACTGAAGCTTTCTTT.

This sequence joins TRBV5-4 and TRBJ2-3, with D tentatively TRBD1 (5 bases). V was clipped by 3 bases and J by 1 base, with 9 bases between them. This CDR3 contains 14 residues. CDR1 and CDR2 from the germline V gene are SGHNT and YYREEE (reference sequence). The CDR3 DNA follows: TGTGCCAGCAGCTCCGACAGTCGCACAGATACGCAGTATTTT. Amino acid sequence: CASSSDSRTDTQYF.

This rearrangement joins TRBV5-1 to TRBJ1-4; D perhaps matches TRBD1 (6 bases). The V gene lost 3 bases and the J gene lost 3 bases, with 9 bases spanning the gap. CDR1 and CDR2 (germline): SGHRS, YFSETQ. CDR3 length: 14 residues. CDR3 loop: CASSWGGANEKLFF. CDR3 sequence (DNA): TGCGCCAGCAGCTGGGGGGGCGCTAATGAAAAACTGTTTTTT.

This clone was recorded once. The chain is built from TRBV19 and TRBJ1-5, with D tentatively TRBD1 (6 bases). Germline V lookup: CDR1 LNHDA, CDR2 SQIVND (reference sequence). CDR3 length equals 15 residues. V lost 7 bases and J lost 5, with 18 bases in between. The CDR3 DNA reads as TGTGCCAGTACCCTCGACAGGTCTTTCGATCAGCCCCAGCATTTT. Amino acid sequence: CASTLDRSFDQPQHF. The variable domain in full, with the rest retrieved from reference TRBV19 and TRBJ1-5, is DGGITQSPKYLFRKEGQNVTLSCEQNLNHDAMYWYRQDPGQGLRLIYYSQIVNDFQKGDIAEGYSVSREKKESFPLTVTSAQKNPTAFYLCASTLDRSFDQPQHFGDGTRLSIL.

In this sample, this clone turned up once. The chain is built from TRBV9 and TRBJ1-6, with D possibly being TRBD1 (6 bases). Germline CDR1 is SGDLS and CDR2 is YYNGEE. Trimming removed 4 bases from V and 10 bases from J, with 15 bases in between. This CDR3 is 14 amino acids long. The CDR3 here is CASSLTGGGSPLHF. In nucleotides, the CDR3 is TGTGCCAGCAGCCTGACAGGAGGCGGATCACCCCTCCACTTT.

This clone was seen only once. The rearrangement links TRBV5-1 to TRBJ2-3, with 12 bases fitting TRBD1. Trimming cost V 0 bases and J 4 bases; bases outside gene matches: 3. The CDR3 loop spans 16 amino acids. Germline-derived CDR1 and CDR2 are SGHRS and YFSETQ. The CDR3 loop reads CASSLAGTGGSDTQYF. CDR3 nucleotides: TGCGCCAGCAGCTTGGCGGGGACAGGGGGCTCAGATACGCAGTATTTT.

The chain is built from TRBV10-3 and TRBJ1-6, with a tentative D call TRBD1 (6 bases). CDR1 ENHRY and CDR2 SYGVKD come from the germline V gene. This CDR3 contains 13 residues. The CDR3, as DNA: TGTGCTTCCAGCGGGGGGGCGAATTCACCCCTCCACTTT. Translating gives CASSGGANSPLHF.

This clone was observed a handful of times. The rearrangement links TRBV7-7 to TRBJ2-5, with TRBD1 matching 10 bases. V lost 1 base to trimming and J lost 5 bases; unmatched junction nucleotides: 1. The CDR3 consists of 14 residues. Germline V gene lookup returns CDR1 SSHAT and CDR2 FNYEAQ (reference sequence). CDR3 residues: CASSLGTGGETQYF. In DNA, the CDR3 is TGTGCCAGCAGCTTAGGGACAGGGGGGGAGACCCAGTACTTC.

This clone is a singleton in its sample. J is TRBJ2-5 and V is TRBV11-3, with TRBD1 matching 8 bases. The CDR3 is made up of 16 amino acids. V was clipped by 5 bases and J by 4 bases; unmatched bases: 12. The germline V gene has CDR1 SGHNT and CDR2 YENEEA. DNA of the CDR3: TGTGCCAGCAGCACGCCCGACAGGGGTGGTCGAGAGACCCAGTACTTC. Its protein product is CASSTPDRGGRETQYF.

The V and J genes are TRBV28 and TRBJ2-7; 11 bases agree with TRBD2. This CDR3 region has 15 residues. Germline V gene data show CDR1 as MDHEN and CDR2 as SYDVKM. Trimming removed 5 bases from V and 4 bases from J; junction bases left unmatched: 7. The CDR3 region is CASSITSGRVYEQYF. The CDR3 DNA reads TGTGCCAGCAGTATAACTAGCGGGAGAGTTTACGAGCAGTACTTC. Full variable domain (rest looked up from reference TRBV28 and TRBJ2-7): DVKVTQSSRYLVKRTGEKVFLECVQDMDHENMFWYRQDPGLGLRLIYFSYDVKMKEKGDIPEGYSVSREKKERFSLILESASTNQTSMYLCASSITSGRVYEQYFGPGTRLTVT.

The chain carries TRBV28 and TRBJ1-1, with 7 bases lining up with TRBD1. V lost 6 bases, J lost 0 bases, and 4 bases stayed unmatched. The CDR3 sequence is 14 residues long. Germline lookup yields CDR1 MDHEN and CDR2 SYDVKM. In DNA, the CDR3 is TGTGCCAGCAGCCCCGGGACAGTGAACACTGAAGCTTTCTTT. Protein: CASSPGTVNTEAFF.

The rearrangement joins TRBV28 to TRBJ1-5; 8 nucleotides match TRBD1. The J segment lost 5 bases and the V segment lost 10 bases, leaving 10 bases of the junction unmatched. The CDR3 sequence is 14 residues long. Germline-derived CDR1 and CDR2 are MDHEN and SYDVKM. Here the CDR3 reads CATAGYRGDQPQHF. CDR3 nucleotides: TGTGCCACGGCGGGTTACAGGGGGGATCAGCCCCAGCATTTT.

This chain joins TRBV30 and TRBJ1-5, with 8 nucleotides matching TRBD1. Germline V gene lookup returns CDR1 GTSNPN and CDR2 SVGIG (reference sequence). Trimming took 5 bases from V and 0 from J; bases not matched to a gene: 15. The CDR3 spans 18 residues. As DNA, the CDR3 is TGTGCCTGGGATTCCGGACAGGGCCTAGGTTATAGCAATCAGCCCCAGCATTTT. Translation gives CAWDSGQGLGYSNQPQHF.

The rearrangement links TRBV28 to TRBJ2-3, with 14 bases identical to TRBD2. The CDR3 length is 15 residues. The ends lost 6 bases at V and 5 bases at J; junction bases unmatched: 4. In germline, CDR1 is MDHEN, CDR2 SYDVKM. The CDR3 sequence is CASSSGTSGRDTQYF. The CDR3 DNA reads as TGTGCCAGCAGCAGCGGGACTAGCGGGAGAGATACGCAGTATTTT.

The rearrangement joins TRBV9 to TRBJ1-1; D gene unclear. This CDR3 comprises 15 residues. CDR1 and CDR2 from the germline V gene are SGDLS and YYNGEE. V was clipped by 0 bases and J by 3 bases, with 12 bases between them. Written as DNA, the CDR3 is TGTGCCAGCAGCGTAGCTGGGGAGTACGACACTGAAGCTTTCTTT. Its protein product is CASSVAGEYDTEAFF.

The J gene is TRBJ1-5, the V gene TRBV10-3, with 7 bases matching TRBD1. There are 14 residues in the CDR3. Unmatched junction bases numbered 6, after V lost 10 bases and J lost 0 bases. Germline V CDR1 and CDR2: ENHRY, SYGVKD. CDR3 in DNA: TGTGCCACCCGGGACAGTTATAGCAATCAGCCCCAGCATTTT. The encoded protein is CATRDSYSNQPQHF.

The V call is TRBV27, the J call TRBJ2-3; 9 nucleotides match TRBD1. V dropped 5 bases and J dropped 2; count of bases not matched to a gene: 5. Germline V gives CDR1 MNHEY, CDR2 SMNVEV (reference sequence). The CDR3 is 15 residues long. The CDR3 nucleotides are TGTGCCAGCAGTCCCGACAGGGGGTTCACAGATACGCAGTATTTT. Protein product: CASSPDRGFTDTQYF.

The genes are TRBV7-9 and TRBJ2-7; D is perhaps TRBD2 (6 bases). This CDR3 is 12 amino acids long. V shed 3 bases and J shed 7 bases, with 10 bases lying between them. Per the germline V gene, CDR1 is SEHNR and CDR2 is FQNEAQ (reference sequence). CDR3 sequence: CASSFTREEQYF. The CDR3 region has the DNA TGTGCCAGCAGCTTCACTCGGGAGGAGCAGTACTTC.

In DNA, the CDR3 is TGTGCCAGCAGTTTAGCTTTGGGACTAGCGGGAGGCACCGGGGAGCTGTTTTTT. Residues: CASSLALGLAGGTGELFF. This chain links TRBV27 with TRBJ2-2; 15 bases line up with TRBD2. The CDR3 is made up of 18 amino acids. Germline V gene lookup returns CDR1 MNHEY and CDR2 SMNVEV (reference sequence). V was pared by 2 bases and J by 4 bases, with 5 bases of the junction left unmatched.

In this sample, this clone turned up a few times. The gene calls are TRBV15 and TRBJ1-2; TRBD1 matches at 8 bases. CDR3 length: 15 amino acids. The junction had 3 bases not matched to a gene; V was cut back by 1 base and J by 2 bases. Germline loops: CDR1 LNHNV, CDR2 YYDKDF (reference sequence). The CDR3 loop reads CATSRVGQGNYGYTF. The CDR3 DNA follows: TGTGCCACCAGCAGAGTAGGACAGGGCAACTATGGCTACACCTTC.

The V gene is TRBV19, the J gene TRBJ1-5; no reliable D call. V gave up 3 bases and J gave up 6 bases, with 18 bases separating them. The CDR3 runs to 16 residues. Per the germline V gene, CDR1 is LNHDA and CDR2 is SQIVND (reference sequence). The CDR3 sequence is CASSIVLGVLSQPQHF. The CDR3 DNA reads TGTGCCAGTAGTATTGTCTTGGGAGTACTCAGTCAGCCCCAGCATTTT. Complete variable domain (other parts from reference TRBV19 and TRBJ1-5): DGGITQSPKYLFRKEGQNVTLSCEQNLNHDAMYWYRQDPGQGLRLIYYSQIVNDFQKGDIAEGYSVSREKKESFPLTVTSAQKNPTAFYLCASSIVLGVLSQPQHFGDGTRLSIL.

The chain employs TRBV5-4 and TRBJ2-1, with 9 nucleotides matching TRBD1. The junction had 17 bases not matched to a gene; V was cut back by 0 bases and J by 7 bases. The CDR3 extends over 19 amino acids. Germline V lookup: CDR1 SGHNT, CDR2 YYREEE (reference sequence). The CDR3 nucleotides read TGTGCCAGCAGCTTGGCCCTCCGGGTGGGACAGGGAAATTGGAATGAGCAGTTCTTC. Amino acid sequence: CASSLALRVGQGNWNEQFF.

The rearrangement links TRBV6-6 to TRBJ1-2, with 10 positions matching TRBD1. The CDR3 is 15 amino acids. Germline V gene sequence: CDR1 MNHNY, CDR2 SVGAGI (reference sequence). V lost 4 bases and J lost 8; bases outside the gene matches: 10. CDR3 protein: CASSSLGGTGAGYTF. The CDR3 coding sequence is TGTGCCAGCAGTTCACTGGGCGGGACAGGGGCCGGCTACACCTTC.

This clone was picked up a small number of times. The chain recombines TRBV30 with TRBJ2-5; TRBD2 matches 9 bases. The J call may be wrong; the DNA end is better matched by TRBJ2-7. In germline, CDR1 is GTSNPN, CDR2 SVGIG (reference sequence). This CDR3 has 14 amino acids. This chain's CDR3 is CAWSQAGSGGEQYF. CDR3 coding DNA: TGTGCCTGGAGTCAGGCGGGTAGCGGGGGCGAGCAGTACTTC.

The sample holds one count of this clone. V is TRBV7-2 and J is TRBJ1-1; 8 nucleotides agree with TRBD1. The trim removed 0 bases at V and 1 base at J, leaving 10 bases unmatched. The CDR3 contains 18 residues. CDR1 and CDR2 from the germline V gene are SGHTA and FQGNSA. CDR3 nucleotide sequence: TGTGCCAGCAGCTTAGCCCAGGGGGCGATAGGGAAGAACACTGAAGCTTTCTTT. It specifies CASSLAQGAIGKNTEAFF.

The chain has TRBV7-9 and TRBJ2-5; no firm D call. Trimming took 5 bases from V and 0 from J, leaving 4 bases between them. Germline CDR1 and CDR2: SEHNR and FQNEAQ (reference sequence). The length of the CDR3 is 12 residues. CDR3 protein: CASSNYQETQYF. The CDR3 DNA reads TGTGCCAGCAGCAACTACCAAGAGACCCAGTACTTC.

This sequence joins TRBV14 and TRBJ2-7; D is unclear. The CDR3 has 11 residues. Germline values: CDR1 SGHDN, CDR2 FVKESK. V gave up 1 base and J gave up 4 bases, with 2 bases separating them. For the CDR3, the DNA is TGTGCCAGCAGCCAAGCTTACGAGCAGTACTTC. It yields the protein CASSQAYEQYF.